The TCR beta chain described here comes from a study of blood T cell repertoires in COVID-19. Study as a whole: Spain, Italy and the United States supplied samples that represented acute and convalescent COVID-19.

Germline CDR1 reads MNHEY; CDR2 reads SMNVEV (reference sequence). The CDR3 extends over 14 amino acids. Trimming removed 4 bases from V and 7 bases from J, with 14 bases in between. In the original processing: Amplification with reference gene primers provided the estimates of nucleated cell counts. TCRdb's table, derived via immunoSEQ multiplex PCR, lists solely in-frame clones and lacks some. The V and J calls and clone size are taken from that table; D and trimming were inferred from the DNA. The sample has 350,000 to 400,000 clones, around 90% seen once. This TCR came from a man in his late teens or twenties with active or convalescent COVID-19. The sample consisted of peripheral blood. The chain joins TRBV27 to TRBJ2-1; maybe TRBD1 (6 bases). CDR3 DNA sequence: TGTGCCAGCAGTTATCCGGGACAAAGGAATGAGCAGTTCTTC. As protein: CASSYPGQRNEQFF.